Each of the 27 T cell receptor beta chains below was sequenced from the same sample in a study of blood T cell repertoires in COVID-19. Profiling relied on immunoSEQ multiplex PCR, and the TCRdb table lists in-frame clones only, not all of them. The repertoire consists of around 200,000 clones, with around four fifths occurring once and the leading ten covering 13% to 15%. Input material: peripheral blood. These receptors were taken from a man aged 25-40 years with active or convalescent COVID-19.

The V and J genes are TRBV12-5 and TRBJ2-2; TRBD1 might be the D (6 bases). The germline V gene has CDR1 LGHNT and CDR2 FRNRAP. CDR3 size: 15 residues. Deletions cut 3 bases from V and 1 base from J, with 9 bases between. The CDR3: CASGFAQGNTGELFF. CDR3 DNA sequence: TGTGCTAGTGGTTTCGCACAGGGGAACACCGGGGAGCTGTTTTTT.

The V and J genes are TRBV3-1 (or the pseudogene TRBV3-2) and TRBJ2-3; perhaps TRBD1 as D (6 bases). The CDR3 length is 16 residues. V lost 1 base to trimming and J lost 7 bases, with 18 bases between them. Germline CDR1 LGHDT, CDR2 YNNKEL (reference sequence). The CDR3 spells CASSQAGRGNRNTQYF. CDR3 DNA sequence: TGTGCCAGCAGCCAAGCGGGCAGGGGAAACCGTAATACGCAGTATTTT.

The chain uses TRBV12-3 or TRBV12-4 and TRBJ2-3, with a tentative D call TRBD1 (6 bases). The CDR3 loop spans 13 amino acids. Trimming pared 6 bases from V and 4 bases from J, leaving 11 bases between. This CDR3 is CASSLYRADTQYF. The CDR3, as DNA: TGTGCCAGCAGCTTATACAGGGCAGATACGCAGTATTTT.

The J gene is TRBJ1-4, the V gene TRBV5-1; 7 positions match TRBD1. Germline V gene sequence: CDR1 SGHRS, CDR2 YFSETQ. The CDR3 runs to 14 residues. Unmatched junction bases numbered 9, after V lost 3 bases and J lost 10 bases. DNA for the CDR3: TGCGCCAGCAGCTCCGGGACAGAGAGTGGAAAACTGTTTTTT. Translating gives CASSSGTESGKLFF.

This chain links TRBV7-2 with TRBJ1-2, with TRBD1 matching 9 bases. Germline CDR1 SGHTA, CDR2 FQGNSA. Germline trimming cut 4 bases from V and 6 bases from J; bases unmatched to any gene: 6. The CDR3 has 14 amino acids. CDR3 DNA: TGTGCCAGCAGCTGGGGAACAGGGGGCGATGGCTACACCTTC. Translating gives CASSWGTGGDGYTF.

The chain has TRBV6-2 or TRBV6-3 and TRBJ2-3, with a weak D call TRBD1 (6 bases). Trimming took off 3 bases at V and 4 bases at J, with 11 bases between the two ends. CDR1 and CDR2 (germline): MNHEY, SVGEGT. The CDR3 loop spans 14 amino acids. The DNA for the CDR3 is TGTGCCAGCAGTTATCGGGCAGGGGCAGATACGCAGTATTTT. Translating gives CASSYRAGADTQYF.

J is TRBJ2-1 and V is TRBV2; D possibly corresponds to TRBD2 (5 bases). V was cut by 4 bases and J by 4 bases, with 20 bases left in between. The CDR3 runs to 17 residues. Germline CDR1 reads SNHLY; CDR2 reads FYNNEI. The CDR3 nucleotides read TGTGCCAGCAGTGTAGGATTTGGGCTAGCAGATTACAATGAGCAGTTCTTC. The encoded protein is CASSVGFGLADYNEQFF.

The V call is TRBV5-1, the J call TRBJ1-2; 8 nucleotides align to TRBD1. The V and J ends lost 4 bases and 3 bases, in that order; junction bases with no gene match: 2. The germline V gene has CDR1 SGHRS and CDR2 YFSETQ. CDR3 size: 13 residues. The CDR3 is CASSRDRYYGYTF. In DNA form, the CDR3 reads TGCGCCAGCAGCCGGGACAGGTACTATGGCTACACCTTC.

The chain recombines TRBV7-6 with TRBJ1-5, with TRBD1 matching 10 bases. Germline trimming cut 2 bases from V and 4 bases from J; bases unmatched to any gene: 5. The CDR3 sequence is 16 residues long. CDR1 and CDR2 from the germline V gene are SGHVS and FNYEAQ. The CDR3 region is CASSLNDRGRNQPQHF. DNA of the CDR3: TGTGCCAGCAGCTTAAACGACAGGGGGCGGAATCAGCCCCAGCATTTT.

Notes on this clone: Compared with germline, one end of the junction differs, possibly owing to a read error. The V gene is TRBV19, the J gene TRBJ1-1; TRBD1 matches at 7 bases. The germline gives CDR1 LNHDA, CDR2 SQIVND (reference sequence). The CDR3 totals 13 residues. The CDR3 coding sequence is TGTGCCAGTAGTTTAGACAGGGATTCTGAAGCTTTCTTT. Amino acids: CASSLDRDSEAFF.

The rearrangement joins TRBV30 to TRBJ2-1; 9 bases map to TRBD1. This CDR3 spans 16 amino acids. After removal of 0 bases from V and 7 bases from J, the junction contained 10 bases not matched to a gene. CDR1 and CDR2 from the germline V gene are GTSNPN and SVGIG (reference sequence). CDR3 protein: CAWSVRQGDRGNEQFF. CDR3 in DNA: TGTGCCTGGAGTGTCCGACAGGGGGACCGGGGGAATGAGCAGTTCTTC.

V usage is TRBV18 and J usage is TRBJ1-4, with TRBD1 matching over 9 bases. Germline CDR1 is KGHSH and CDR2 is LQKENI. Germline trimming cut 4 bases from V and 8 bases from J; bases unmatched to any gene: 8. The CDR3 loop spans 15 amino acids. The CDR3 region is CASSRDRDSSEKLFF. CDR3 in DNA: TGTGCCAGCTCACGGGACAGGGATTCTTCCGAAAAACTGTTTTTT.

J is TRBJ2-7 and V is TRBV10-2, with 12 bases lining up with TRBD2. Per germline, CDR1 WSHSY and CDR2 SAAADI. The CDR3 is 16 amino acids. Trimming at V came to 8 bases and at J to 3 bases, leaving 11 bases not matched to a gene. The CDR3 bases are TGCGCCAGCGTCGATCTAGCGGGAGGGAATTTCTACGAGCAGTACTTC. Its translation is CASVDLAGGNFYEQYF.

The rearrangement uses TRBV9 and TRBJ1-2; 9 bases are a match to TRBD1. Germline CDR1 is SGDLS and CDR2 is YYNGEE. This CDR3 is built from 16 residues. Losses at the gene ends were 2 bases for V and 2 bases for J; bases not matched to a gene: 7. CDR3 in amino acids: CASSVRQGGTNYGYTF. The CDR3 nucleotides are TGTGCCAGCAGCGTTCGACAGGGGGGCACAAACTATGGCTACACCTTC.

The chain uses TRBV6-1 and TRBJ1-2; 9 bases align to TRBD1. Trimming at V came to 1 base and at J to 4 bases, leaving 7 bases not matched to a gene. The germline gives CDR1 MNHNS, CDR2 SASEGT. The CDR3 sequence is 16 residues long. The CDR3 DNA sequence: TGTGCCAGCAGTGAAGAGCCGGGACAGGGTGGCTATGGCTACACCTTC. Its protein product is CASSEEPGQGGYGYTF.

The chain combines TRBV10-3 with TRBJ2-2; 8 nucleotides match TRBD1. The CDR3 sequence is 14 residues long. Per germline, CDR1 ENHRY and CDR2 SYGVKD. Losses at the gene ends were 10 bases for V and 6 bases for J; bases not matched to a gene: 10. The CDR3 region is CATVSTGDSGELFF. CDR3 nucleotide sequence: TGTGCCACCGTTTCGACAGGGGATTCCGGGGAGCTGTTTTTT.

V and J are TRBV14 and TRBJ2-1; 7 nucleotides line up with TRBD2. V was pared by 4 bases and J by 0 bases, with 3 bases of the junction left unmatched. Germline-derived CDR1 and CDR2 are SGHDN and FVKESK. This CDR3 spans 15 amino acids. CDR3 DNA sequence: TGTGCCAGCAGCCGGACTAGTTCCTCCTACAATGAGCAGTTCTTC. Its protein product is CASSRTSSSYNEQFF. The full variable domain, completed using reference TRBV14 and TRBJ2-1, is EAGVTQFPSHSVIEKGQTVTLRCDPISGHDNLYWYRRVMGKEIKFLLHFVKESKQDESGMPNNRFLAERTGGTYSTLKVQPAELEDSGVYFCASSRTSSSYNEQFFGPGTRLTVL.

The chain uses TRBV19 and TRBJ1-5; TRBD1 is a possible D gene (6 bases). CDR3 length equals 17 residues. Trimming shortened V by 7 bases and J by 5 bases, and 24 bases separated the two germline ends. Germline-derived CDR1 and CDR2 are LNHDA and SQIVND (reference sequence). The CDR3 sequence is CASTKRRGSRGDQPQHF. The CDR3 region has the DNA TGTGCCAGTACCAAAAGAAGGGGGAGCAGGGGTGATCAGCCCCAGCATTTT.

The chain is built from TRBV24-1 and TRBJ2-2, with 9 positions matching TRBD1. Trimming took 1 base from V and 5 from J; bases not matched to a gene: 4. CDR1 and CDR2 (germline): KGHDR, SFDVKD. CDR3 length equals 16 residues. The CDR3 DNA sequence: TGTGCCACCAGTGATTTAGGGGGGACAGGGACCGGGGAGCTGTTTTTT. Its protein is CATSDLGGTGTGELFF.

In its sample, this clone was seen a few times. The rearrangement links TRBV24-1 to TRBJ2-3, with no clear D. The length of the CDR3 is 14 residues. V lost 5 bases, J lost 0 bases, and 8 bases lay in between. Germline assignment: CDR1 KGHDR and CDR2 SFDVKD. CDR3 residues: CATSGQVSTDTQYF. The DNA of the CDR3 is TGTGCCACCAGTGGGCAGGTTAGCACAGATACGCAGTATTTT.

This clone has a count of ten or more. The chain uses TRBV19 and TRBJ2-2; TRBD1 might be the D (5 bases). CDR3 length: 15 residues. Germline CDR1 LNHDA, CDR2 SQIVND (reference sequence). The V and J ends lost 3 bases and 7 bases respectively, with 15 bases between them. Written as DNA, the CDR3 is TGTGCCAGTAGTATGATTTCACAGGTGGTCGGGGAGCTGTTTTTT. This codes for CASSMISQVVGELFF.

The rearrangement joins TRBV5-1 to TRBJ1-5; the D is unclear. Germline V gene sequence: CDR1 SGHRS, CDR2 YFSETQ. V was clipped by 0 bases and J by 3 bases, with 7 bases between them. The CDR3 sequence is 14 residues long. CDR3 protein: CASSLDGDNQPQHF. DNA of the CDR3: TGCGCCAGCAGCTTGGACGGGGACAATCAGCCCCAGCATTTT.

This clone was detected a few times. This sequence joins TRBV15 and TRBJ1-1; D possibly corresponds to TRBD1 (6 bases). The CDR3 has 13 residues. Germline V gene lookup returns CDR1 LNHNV and CDR2 YYDKDF (reference sequence). Trimming took off 1 base at V and 8 bases at J, with 11 bases between the two ends. The CDR3 protein is CATSRVFGTEAFF. The CDR3 coding sequence is TGTGCCACCAGCAGAGTTTTCGGGACAGAAGCTTTCTTT. The whole variable domain, filled in from reference TRBV15 and TRBJ1-1, reads DAMVIQNPRYQVTQFGKPVTLSCSQTLNHNVMYWYQQKSSQAPKLLFHYYDKDFNNEADTPDNFQSRRPNTSFCFLDIRSPGLGDTAMYLCATSRVFGTEAFFGQGTRLTVV.

The chain uses TRBV2 and TRBJ1-1; D gene ambiguous. Germline V gives CDR1 SNHLY, CDR2 FYNNEI. CDR3 length: 15 amino acids. V was cut by 4 bases and J by 1 base, with 13 bases left in between. CDR3 nucleotides: TGTGCCAGCAGTGTTGAGGGTTCTCGGAACACTGAAGCTTTCTTT. Protein product: CASSVEGSRNTEAFF.

There are a few counts of this clone. This chain connects TRBV30 to TRBJ1-2; no firm D call. Germline CDR1 reads GTSNPN; CDR2 reads SVGIG (reference sequence). Trimming cost V 6 bases and J 7 bases, with 15 bases left between them. CDR3 length equals 12 residues. CDR3 amino acids: CACLGGFGGYTF. In DNA form, the CDR3 reads TGTGCCTGCCTAGGAGGGTTTGGTGGCTACACCTTC.

The genes are TRBV4-3 and TRBJ1-4, with TRBD1 matching 9 bases. This CDR3 comprises 17 residues. Germline values: CDR1 LGHNA, CDR2 YSLEER. J gave up 7 bases and V 4 bases, and 13 bases lay outside the gene matches. The CDR3 sequence: CASSPLRGDREAEKLFF. In DNA form, the CDR3 reads TGCGCCAGCAGCCCACTGCGGGGGGACAGGGAAGCTGAAAAACTGTTTTTT.

This rearrangement joins TRBV10-3 to TRBJ2-5, with TRBD1 matching 12 bases. The ends lost 5 bases at V and 2 bases at J; junction bases unmatched: 6. This CDR3 is 16 amino acids long. Germline loops: CDR1 ENHRY, CDR2 SYGVKD. Here the CDR3 reads CAISPGQGAEQETQYF. In DNA, the CDR3 is TGTGCCATCAGTCCGGGACAGGGGGCTGAACAAGAGACCCAGTACTTC.